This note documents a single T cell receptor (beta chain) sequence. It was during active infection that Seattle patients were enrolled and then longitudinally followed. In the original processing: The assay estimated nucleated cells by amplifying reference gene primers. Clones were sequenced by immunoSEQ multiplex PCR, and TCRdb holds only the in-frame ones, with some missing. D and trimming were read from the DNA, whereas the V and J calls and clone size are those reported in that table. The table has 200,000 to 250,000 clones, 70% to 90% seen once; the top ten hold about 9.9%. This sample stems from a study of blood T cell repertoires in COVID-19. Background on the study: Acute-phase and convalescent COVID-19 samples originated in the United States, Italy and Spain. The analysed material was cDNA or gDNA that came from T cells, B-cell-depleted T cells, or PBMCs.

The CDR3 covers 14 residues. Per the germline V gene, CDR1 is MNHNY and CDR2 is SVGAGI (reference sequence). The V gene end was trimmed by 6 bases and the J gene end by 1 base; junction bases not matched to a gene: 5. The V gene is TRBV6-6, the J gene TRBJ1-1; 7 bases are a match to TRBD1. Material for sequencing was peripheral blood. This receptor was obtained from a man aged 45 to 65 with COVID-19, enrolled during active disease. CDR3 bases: TGTGCCAGCAGGGCCGGGACAGCGAACACTGAAGCTTTCTTT. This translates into CASRAGTANTEAFF.